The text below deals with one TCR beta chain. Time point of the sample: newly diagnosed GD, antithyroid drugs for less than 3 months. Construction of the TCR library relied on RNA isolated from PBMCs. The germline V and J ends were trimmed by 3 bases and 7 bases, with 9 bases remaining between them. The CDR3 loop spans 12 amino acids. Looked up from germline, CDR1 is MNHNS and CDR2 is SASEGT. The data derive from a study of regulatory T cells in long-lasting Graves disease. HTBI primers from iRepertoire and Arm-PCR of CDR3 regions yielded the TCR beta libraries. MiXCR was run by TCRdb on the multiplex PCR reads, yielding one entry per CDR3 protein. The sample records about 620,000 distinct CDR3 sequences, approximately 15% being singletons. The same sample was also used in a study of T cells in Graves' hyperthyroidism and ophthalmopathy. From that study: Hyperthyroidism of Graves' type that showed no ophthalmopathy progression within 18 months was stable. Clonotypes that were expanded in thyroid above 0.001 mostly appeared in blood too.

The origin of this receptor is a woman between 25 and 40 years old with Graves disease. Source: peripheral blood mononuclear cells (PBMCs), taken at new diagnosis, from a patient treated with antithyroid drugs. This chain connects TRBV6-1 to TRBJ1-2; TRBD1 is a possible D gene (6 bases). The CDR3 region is CASSERDTGYTF. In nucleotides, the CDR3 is TGTGCCAGCAGTGAGAGGGACACTGGCTACACCTTC.